This TCR beta chain was recovered during a study of metastatic and nonmetastatic thyroid tumors. Study results and limitations: When malignant thyroid tumors were compared with benign nodules, TCR beta diversity was reportedly significantly higher in the malignant tumors. This held in both blood and tumor samples.

The CDR3 is 12 residues long. Germline CDR1 MNHNS, CDR2 SASEGT. Trimming at V came to 3 bases and at J to 10 bases, leaving 4 bases not matched to a gene. The entire patient cohort was treatment-naive prior to thyroid surgery. TCRdb reprocessed the PCR reads using MiXCR. The repertoire holds about 93,000 clones, with roughly 13% as singletons. This clone was recorded at least ten times. Antigen: not known. This may be a read error, as it is one base from a much larger clone. The sample holds other DNA sequences that translate to the same CDR3. The TCR was taken from a female donor with papillary thyroid cancer or a benign thyroid nodule (not recorded which). Some clones in this sample may be carry-over from other donors' samples. The sequenced sample consisted of blood. The rearrangement uses TRBV6-1 and TRBJ1-1, with TRBD1 matching 8 bases. CDR3 in amino acids: CASSEGGTGAFF. The CDR3 DNA reads as TGTGCCAGCAGTGAGGGAGGGACAGGAGCTTTCTTT.